This T cell receptor beta chain was identified during a study of T cells in Graves' hyperthyroidism and ophthalmopathy. Study-level background: The initial diagnosis was the point when peripheral blood was collected, ahead of any treatment.

RNA transcripts were the template for amplifying TCR beta CDR3 regions. With the HTBI primer set, the TCR CDR3 went through a first round of RT-PCR. TCRdb itself ran the multiplex PCR reads through MiXCR, one entry per CDR3 protein. The sample consists of hundreds of thousands of distinct CDR3 sequences, approximately 18% of them appearing once. This clonotype was seen at least ten times. Lactation, pregnancy, other autoimmune disease or uncontrolled infection led to exclusion of patients. Diagnosis rested on symptoms, serum thyroxine and TRAb, thyroid ultrasound, and orbital computed tomography. V lost 8 bases to trimming and J lost 4 bases; unmatched junction nucleotides: 8. This CDR3 is built from 14 residues. CDR1 is ENHRY, CDR2 SYGVKD, per germline.

The specimen was blood. The receptor was isolated from a woman in her 50s with Graves' hyperthyroidism that later progressed to Graves' ophthalmopathy. The chain couples TRBV10-3 to TRBJ1-1; 9 bases match TRBD1. This chain's CDR3 is CAIGAGQGPTEAFF. The CDR3 DNA is TGTGCCATCGGGGCAGGACAGGGGCCCACTGAAGCTTTCTTT.